Each of the 15 T cell receptor beta chains below was sequenced from the same sample in a study of T cells expressing NK-cell markers. TCRdb re-analyzed the 5' RACE reads; it lists each CDR3 protein once, without DNA. The sample table includes 120,000 to 150,000 distinct CDR3 sequences. Specimen: blood T cells: a sorted CD56 or NKG2C T cell subset, CD4+ or CD8+ T cells, or bulk PBMC T cells (not recorded which). The source is a man aged 18 to 29 in good health.

The chain combines TRBV11-1 with TRBJ1-5; TCRdb selects TRBD1, and the lack of DNA leaves this call unchecked. CDR3 length equals 18 residues. Per germline, CDR1 SGHAT and CDR2 FQDESV (reference sequence). CDR3 loop: CASSLDGTGYGGNQPQHF.

This chain's CDR3 is CASSPRTVNEQFF. This chain uses TRBV7-9 with TRBJ2-1; with no DNA, the TCRdb D assignment of TRBD2 cannot be verified. This CDR3 is 13 amino acids long. CDR1 and CDR2 from the germline V gene are SEHNR and FQNEAQ (reference sequence).

This chain connects TRBV2 to TRBJ2-7; TCRdb's D call of TRBD1 is untestable without DNA. Germline CDR1 SNHLY, CDR2 FYNNEI. The CDR3 length is 15 residues. The CDR3 loop reads CASSENPGQGYEQYF.

This chain uses TRBV12-3 or TRBV12-4 with TRBJ1-5; absent DNA, TCRdb's TRBD1 call cannot be checked. CDR3 length: 15 amino acids. CDR3 amino acids: CASSPGGTGGQPQHF.

The chain couples TRBV20-1 to TRBJ2-7; checking the TCRdb D call of TRBD2 is not possible without DNA. CDR1 is DFQATT, CDR2 SNEGSKA, per germline (reference sequence). CDR3 length: 16 amino acids. CDR3 sequence: CSARDRASANWAEQYF.

This rearrangement joins TRBV6-1 to TRBJ1-5; TCRdb's D gene call, TRBD1, goes unchecked for lack of DNA. The CDR3 has 15 residues. Germline values: CDR1 MNHNS, CDR2 SASEGT. The CDR3 region is CASSGFGASNQPQHF.

The chain has TRBV7-9 and TRBJ2-3. Germline CDR1 reads SEHNR; CDR2 reads FQNEAQ (reference sequence). CDR3 size: 16 residues. The CDR3: CASSLETRAGTDTQYF.

The chain carries TRBV6-2 or TRBV6-3 and TRBJ2-1; the TCRdb call, TRBD2, lacks DNA for checking. Germline V lookup: CDR1 MNHEY, CDR2 SVGEGT. The CDR3 consists of 15 residues. CDR3 in amino acids: CASSGLLLKESEQFF.

The chain carries TRBV24-1 and TRBJ2-2. The CDR3 is made up of 12 amino acids. The V gene's germline CDR1 is KGHDR and CDR2 SFDVKD. The chain's CDR3 is CATSLTTGELFF.

The chain links TRBV24-1 to TRBJ2-7; TCRdb's D gene call, TRBD1, goes unchecked for lack of DNA. Germline CDR1 and CDR2: KGHDR and SFDVKD. The CDR3 length is 15 residues. This CDR3 reads CATSDLPGQGTEQYF.

This sequence joins TRBV27 and TRBJ2-1; TCRdb lists TRBD2, though no DNA is available to test this call. The CDR3 sequence is 17 residues long. Germline CDR1 reads MNHEY; CDR2 reads SMNVEV (reference sequence). This CDR3 reads CASSLIDRAAPYNEQFF.

The genes are TRBV27 and TRBJ2-1; with no DNA, the TCRdb D assignment of TRBD1 cannot be verified. This CDR3 has 13 amino acids. Germline V gene data show CDR1 as MNHEY and CDR2 as SMNVEV (reference sequence). The CDR3: CASSLTGGREQFF.

The chain uses TRBV29-1 and TRBJ2-3; TCRdb indicates TRBD2, and absent DNA this call remains unverified. The CDR3 extends over 14 amino acids. The germline gives CDR1 SQVTM, CDR2 ANQGSEA. CDR3 region: CSVVWLAGPDTQYF.

The CDR3 loop reads CSARDLLADTQYF. This chain connects TRBV20-1 to TRBJ2-3. The CDR3 extends over 13 amino acids. Germline CDR1 DFQATT, CDR2 SNEGSKA (reference sequence).

The chain has TRBV6-1 and TRBJ2-7; TCRdb proposes TRBD2, but this gene call is untestable without DNA. There are 14 residues in the CDR3. Per germline, CDR1 MNHNS and CDR2 SASEGT. The CDR3 here is CASSRRLADYEQYF.